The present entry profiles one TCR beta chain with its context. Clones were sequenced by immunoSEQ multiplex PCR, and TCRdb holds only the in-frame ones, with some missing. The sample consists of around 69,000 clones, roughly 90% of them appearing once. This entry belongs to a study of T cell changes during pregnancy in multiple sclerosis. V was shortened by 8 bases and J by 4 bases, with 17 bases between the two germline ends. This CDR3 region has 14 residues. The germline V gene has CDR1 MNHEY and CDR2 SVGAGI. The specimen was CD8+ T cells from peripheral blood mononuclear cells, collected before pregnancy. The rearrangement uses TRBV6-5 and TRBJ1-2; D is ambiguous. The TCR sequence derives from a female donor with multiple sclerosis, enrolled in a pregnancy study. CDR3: CASGGAEKAYGYTF. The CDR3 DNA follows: TGTGCCAGCGGTGGAGCAGAAAAAGCCTATGGCTACACCTTC.